The entry that follows covers one TCR beta chain sequence. Its antigen is not yet known. Germline is not matched at one junction end, which may reflect a read error. The sample comes from a study of tumor and adjacent non-tumor tissue in lung cancer (dated by TCRdb to the late 2010s). Concerning the study at large: The cohort included 12 adenocarcinoma, 2 squamous cell carcinoma and 1 small cell lung cancer patients. The 15 enrolled patients, of whom some 10 were men and 5 were women, were aged roughly 30 to 80 years and were diagnosed with TNM stage I to III disease. Sequencing produced about 120,000,000 productive TCRbeta reads in total, an average of approximately 4.5 million reads per sample. Using bulk TCRbeta repertoires from roughly 14 lung cancer patients, the study set lung tumor tissue side by side with matched distant non-tumor lung tissue. For each patient, one tumor sample and one normal lung sample were taken, giving under 35 paired specimens that underwent TCRbeta CDR3 sequencing. General study outcomes and caveats: Peripheral blood was not sequenced, so blood TCRbeta repertoires in these lung cancer patients were not examined. The top 100 clones accounted for a significantly larger cumulative portion of the repertoire in normal lung than in tumor tissue. Neither the sequencing platform nor unique molecular identifiers are mentioned in the methods. Younger patients had significantly higher TCR diversity, and higher tumor TCR diversity was associated with shorter overall and disease-free survival. The cohort had only around 14 patients, and the authors noted that larger samples and more detailed clinical data are needed. TCR diversity (inverse Simpson) was significantly higher in tumor than in normal lung tissue (431.37 vs 166.20, P = 0.0075, Mann-Whitney U test).

Bulk unsorted tissue served as the source for RNA extraction, and RNA quality was assessed using a NanoDrop ND-1000 and an Agilent 2100. Newly diagnosed lung cancer patients without prior chemotherapy who had been admitted for thoracic surgery in China between August and November 2014 were enrolled as donors. Patients with previous radiotherapy or chemotherapy, or with another concurrent cancer, were excluded from the study. Pieces of surgical tissue measuring about 1-2.1 cm3 were kept in RNAlater solution and stored at -80 degrees C until use. Libraries were prepared through multiplex PCR. TCRdb shows the sequencer as Illumina HiSeq 2500. TCRbeta libraries were constructed through three rounds of nested PCR with primers (Table S4) according to protocols modified from ARM-PCR. Before sequencing, PCR products of 200-500 bp were excised from the gel and purified with the QIAquick gel extraction kit. Concerning the study's data processing: Trimmomatic was used to clean the reads, FLASH was used to merge the reads into complete CDR3 sequences, and MiTCR was used to assign the reads to V(D)J germline segments. Clonal diversity was computed as the inverse Simpson's index with VDJtools. A read counted as productive if the sequence was in-frame and lacked a premature stop codon. TCRdb reprocessed the public reads (quality trimming at Q25 with fastp, clone calling with MiXCR) and kept in-frame beta chains. Rows with a matching CDR3 protein are joined into one entry that keeps the most common DNA and genes. What appears here as the V and J calls and clone size reflects TCRdb's work, not the paper's. In all, the sample holds tens of thousands of distinct CDR3 sequences, and 77% of those were seen once. About 12% of the sample goes to the ten largest clones.

CDR1 and CDR2, looked up from the germline V gene, are MNHNS and SASEGT. The CDR3 starts with the cysteine, ends with the phenylalanine, and has 15 residues. The read is trimmed to its CDR3 DNA, 45 bases read in frame from base 1. This clonotype was obtained from a woman aged 45-65 years with non-small cell lung cancer. The chain is made from TRBV6-1 and TRBJ2-2; a weak D assignment points to TRBD2 (7 bases agree). The sequenced sample consisted of lung tumor tissue. Read as DNA, the sequence is TGTGCCAGCAGTGACCGGGGGGCGAACACCGGGGAGCTCTTTTTT. Translated, it gives CASSDRGANTGELFF.